This T cell receptor (beta chain) came from a study of identifying expanded T cells in peripheral blood. Healthy donors had no documented immune events, such as infections, while sampled. V was pared by 5 bases and J by 7 bases, with 18 bases between. CDR1 is SEHNR and CDR2 is FQNEAQ in the germline V gene (reference sequence). The CDR3 has 15 amino acids. Measured with immunoSEQ multiplex PCR; TCRdb has only the in-frame clones, and not every one. The table records some 77,000 clones, around nine tenths of them present only once. The specimen was blood. This TCR came from a person aged 18 to 75 in good health. The genes are TRBV7-9 and TRBJ1-3; D perhaps matches TRBD1 (5 bases). The chain's CDR3 is CASSETDSERNTIYF. The CDR3 region has the DNA TGTGCCAGCAGCGAAACTGACAGCGAACGGAACACCATATATTTT. The variable domain in full, completed from reference TRBV7-9 and TRBJ1-3, reads DTGVSQNPRHKITKRGQNVTFRCDPISEHNRLYWYRQTLGQGPEFLTYFQNEAQLEKSRLLSDRFSAERPKGSFSTLEIQRTEQGDSAMYLCASSETDSERNTIYFGEGSWLTVV.